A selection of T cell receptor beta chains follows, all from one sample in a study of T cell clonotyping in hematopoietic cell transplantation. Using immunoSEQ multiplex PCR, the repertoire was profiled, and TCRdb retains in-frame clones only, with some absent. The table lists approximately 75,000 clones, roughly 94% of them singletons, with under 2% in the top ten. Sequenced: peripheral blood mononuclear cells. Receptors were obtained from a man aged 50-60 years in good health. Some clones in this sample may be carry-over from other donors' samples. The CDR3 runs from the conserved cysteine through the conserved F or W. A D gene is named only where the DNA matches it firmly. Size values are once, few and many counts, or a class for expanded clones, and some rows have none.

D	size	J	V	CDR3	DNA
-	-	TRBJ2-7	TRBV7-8	CASSPLEGRPSPYEQYF	TGTGCCAGCAGCCCGCTTGAAGGCCGACCAAGCCCTTACGAGCAGTACTTC
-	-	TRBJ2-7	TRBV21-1	CASSKHKTGEYEQYF	TGTGCCAGCAGCAAACATAAAACAGGGGAGTACGAGCAGTACTTC
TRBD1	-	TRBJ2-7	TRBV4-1	CASSPGTGDIHEQYF	TGCGCCAGCAGCCCCGGGACAGGGGATATCCACGAGCAGTACTTC
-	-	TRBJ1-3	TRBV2	CASRLAGNTIYF	TGTGCCAGCAGGCTTGCTGGAAACACCATATATTTT
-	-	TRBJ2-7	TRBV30	CAWSPGTYEQYF	TGTGCCTGGAGTCCGGGTACCTACGAGCAGTACTTC
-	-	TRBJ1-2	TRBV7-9	CASSLRQGNGYTF	TGTGCCAGCAGCTTGCGCCAGGGGAATGGCTACACCTTC
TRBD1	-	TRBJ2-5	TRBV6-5	CASRDRVKETQYF	TGTGCCAGCAGGGACAGGGTAAAAGAGACCCAGTACTTC
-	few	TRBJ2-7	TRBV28	CASRRSFGSSYEQYF	TGTGCCAGCAGGAGGTCATTTGGCAGCTCCTACGAGCAGTACTTC
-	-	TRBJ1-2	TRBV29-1	CSVVWVIANYGYTF	TGCAGCGTTGTATGGGTTATTGCTAACTATGGCTACACCTTC
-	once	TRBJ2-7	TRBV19	CASSIGGVSSSYEQYF	TGTGCCAGTAGTATAGGAGGGGTTTCGAGCTCCTACGAGCAGTACTTC
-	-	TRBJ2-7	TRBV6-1	CASSEVGSEQYF	TGTGCCAGCAGTGAAGTCGGGAGCGAGCAGTACTTC
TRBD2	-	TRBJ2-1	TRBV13	CASSSGLAGVQEQFF	TGTGCCAGCAGCTCGGGACTAGCGGGAGTCCAGGAGCAGTTCTTC
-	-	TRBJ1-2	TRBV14	CASSQYLRDYGYTF	TGTGCCAGCAGCCAATACCTGCGGGATTATGGCTACACCTTC
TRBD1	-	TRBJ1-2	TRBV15	CATSRDRTGTRNYGYTF	TGTGCCACCAGCAGGGATAGGACAGGGACGAGGAACTATGGCTACACCTTC
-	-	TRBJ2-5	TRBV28	CASSFSKTGDRETQYF	TGTGCCAGCAGTTTTAGTAAAACGGGAGACAGGGAGACCCAGTACTTC